The 23 T cell receptor beta chains presented below share a single source sample, sequenced in a study of siplizumab effects on memory and regulatory T cells. Repertoires were generated with immunoSEQ multiplex PCR, while TCRdb's copy carries only in-frame clones and drops some. The table includes some 100,000 clones, about 91% detected once. The specimen was CD4+ T cells sorted from blood. Receptors originate from a human donor in good health. Some clones in this sample may be carry-over from other donors' samples.

The J gene is TRBJ2-1, the V gene TRBV6-5; no reliable D call. Per germline, CDR1 MNHEY and CDR2 SVGAGI. V lost 6 bases and J 1 base, leaving 10 bases between the germline ends. The CDR3 has 14 amino acids. CDR3 region: CASRSLGSYNEQFF. In nucleotides, the CDR3 is TGTGCCAGCAGATCCCTAGGGTCCTACAATGAGCAGTTCTTC.

The V gene is TRBV14, the J gene TRBJ2-5; the D is unclear. Trimming pared 4 bases from V and 1 base from J, leaving 4 bases between. Germline CDR1 and CDR2: SGHDN and FVKESK. The CDR3 loop spans 12 amino acids. The CDR3 region has the DNA TGTGCCAGCAGCCCCTCCCAAGAGACCCAGTACTTC. Amino acids: CASSPSQETQYF.

J is TRBJ2-1 and V is TRBV18, with 7 nucleotides matching TRBD2. Germline V gene lookup returns CDR1 KGHSH and CDR2 LQKENI. J was trimmed by 3 bases and V by 4 bases; bases with no gene match: 3. CDR3 size: 14 residues. Written as DNA, the CDR3 is TGTGCCAGCTCACAAGGACTAGACTACAATGAGCAGTTCTTC. Protein: CASSQGLDYNEQFF.

The chain links TRBV27 to TRBJ1-2; TRBD1 matches at 10 bases. Trimming took 5 bases from V and 8 from J; bases not matched to a gene: 14. The CDR3 has 16 amino acids. Germline V lookup: CDR1 MNHEY, CDR2 SMNVEV (reference sequence). In DNA, the CDR3 is TGTGCCAGCAGTCCTCAGACAGGGGGCGGAGGATGGGGCTACACCTTC. It translates to CASSPQTGGGGWGYTF.

The chain has TRBV9 and TRBJ2-5; D may be TRBD1 (6 bases). This CDR3 is 15 amino acids long. The ends were cut back, 2 bases at V and 1 base at J, with 12 bases in the middle. Germline values: CDR1 SGDLS, CDR2 YYNGEE. The CDR3 region has the DNA TGTGCCAGCAGCGTCGGGACACTTCCCCAAGAGACCCAGTACTTC. It codes for CASSVGTLPQETQYF.

This chain links TRBV19 with TRBJ1-2; 11 bases fit TRBD1. The germline V gene encodes CDR1 LNHDA and CDR2 SQIVND (reference sequence). J lost 4 bases, V lost 7 bases, and 5 bases had no gene match. CDR3 length equals 14 residues. The CDR3 reads CASTRTGGSYGYTF. CDR3 bases: TGTGCCAGTACCCGGACAGGGGGCAGCTATGGCTACACCTTC.

This clone was seen once. The V call is TRBV12-2, the J call TRBJ2-7; the D segment call TRBD1 is taken from the table without a DNA check. TRBV12-2 is recorded as a pseudogene. This CDR3 comprises 18 residues. The CDR3 nucleotides read TGTGCAAGTCGCTTAGCGGACCTTGGGACAGCAGAACTGTACGAGCAGTACTTC. This translates into CASRLADLGTAELYEQYF.

The V gene is TRBV27, the J gene TRBJ1-2, with 9 bases fitting TRBD1. The germline gives CDR1 MNHEY, CDR2 SMNVEV (reference sequence). This CDR3 has 15 residues. Losses at the gene ends were 5 bases for V and 0 bases for J; bases not matched to a gene: 4. The CDR3 nucleotides are TGTGCCAGCAGTCGGGACAGGGCGGCTAACTATGGCTACACCTTC. Encoded protein: CASSRDRAANYGYTF.

The chain combines TRBV29-1 with TRBJ1-1; 7 bases align to TRBD1. This CDR3 comprises 14 residues. Germline V gene data show CDR1 as SQVTM and CDR2 as ANQGSEA. The V segment lost 7 bases and the J segment 5 bases; nucleotides outside the gene matches: 13. The CDR3 protein is CSANKQGIGTEAFF. DNA of the CDR3: TGCAGCGCTAACAAACAGGGGATTGGAACTGAAGCTTTCTTT.

The chain recombines TRBV7-3 with TRBJ2-7; D call uncertain. Germline V gene sequence: CDR1 SGHTA, CDR2 FQGTGA. This CDR3 is built from 14 residues. V was cut by 5 bases and J by 0 bases, with 11 bases left in between. The CDR3 DNA is TGTGCCAGCAGCCCAACGGAAAGCTCCTACGAGCAGTACTTC. This codes for CASSPTESSYEQYF.

This clone was detected only once. The chain combines TRBV19 with TRBJ2-3, with 8 bases aligning to TRBD1. Germline V gene data show CDR1 as LNHDA and CDR2 as SQIVND (reference sequence). With V trimmed by 7 bases and J by 2 bases, 5 bases remained unmatched. This CDR3 spans 14 amino acids. For the CDR3, the DNA is TGTGCCAGTACCCCGGGACAGGCCACAGATACGCAGTATTTT. Translating it yields CASTPGQATDTQYF.

V gene TRBV10-1 combines with J gene TRBJ2-2, with D unclear. The CDR3 length is 14 residues. Trimming took off 5 bases at V and 0 bases at J, with 7 bases between the two ends. Germline V gene sequence: CDR1 WNHNN, CDR2 SYGVQD (reference sequence). Here the CDR3 reads CASSFLTNTGELFF. For the CDR3, the DNA is TGCGCCAGCAGTTTTCTAACGAACACCGGGGAGCTGTTTTTT.

This rearrangement joins TRBV9 to TRBJ1-3; 8 bases map to TRBD1. CDR3 size: 15 residues. Losses at the gene ends were 4 bases for V and 4 bases for J; bases not matched to a gene: 7. Germline CDR1 is SGDLS and CDR2 is YYNGEE. The CDR3 spells CASSRSQGEGNTIYF. CDR3 nucleotides: TGTGCCAGCAGCCGTTCACAGGGGGAAGGAAACACCATATATTTT.

The chain is built from TRBV4-2 and TRBJ2-7; 14 nucleotides agree with TRBD2. In germline, CDR1 is LGHNA, CDR2 YNFKEQ. V lost 3 bases, J lost 3 bases, and 10 bases stayed unmatched. The CDR3 loop spans 18 amino acids. The CDR3 DNA is TGTGCCAGCAGCCAGGGACTAGCGGGAGTGACGACCAACTACGAGCAGTACTTC. This codes for CASSQGLAGVTTNYEQYF.

The chain joins TRBV19 to TRBJ2-3; TRBD2 matches 12 bases. This CDR3 spans 17 amino acids. J was trimmed by 3 bases and V by 3 bases; bases with no gene match: 7. CDR1 is LNHDA, CDR2 SQIVND, per germline (reference sequence). The CDR3 reads CASSMASGTSGTDTQYF. For the CDR3, the DNA is TGTGCCAGTAGTATGGCCTCCGGGACTAGCGGGACAGATACGCAGTATTTT.

The V call is TRBV6-1, the J call TRBJ1-5, with D perhaps TRBD1 (6 bases). The germline V and J ends were trimmed by 7 bases and 0 bases, with 13 bases remaining between them. The V gene's germline CDR1 is MNHNS and CDR2 SASEGT. The CDR3 consists of 15 residues. The CDR3 region is CASKLTGASNQPQHF. The CDR3 DNA sequence: TGTGCCAGCAAGCTGACAGGAGCTAGCAATCAGCCCCAGCATTTT.

The chain couples TRBV28 to TRBJ2-7, with 7 bases matching TRBD1. The CDR3 has 17 residues. Unmatched junction bases numbered 14, after V lost 5 bases and J lost 1 base. Germline V gene sequence: CDR1 MDHEN, CDR2 SYDVKM. In nucleotides, the CDR3 is TGTGCCAGCAGTACCGGGACAGATCTTAAGATTTCCTACGAGCAGTACTTC. This translates into CASSTGTDLKISYEQYF. Looking up the rest from reference TRBV28 and TRBJ2-7 gives the full variable domain: DVKVTQSSRYLVKRTGEKVFLECVQDMDHENMFWYRQDPGLGLRLIYFSYDVKMKEKGDIPEGYSVSREKKERFSLILESASTNQTSMYLCASSTGTDLKISYEQYFGPGTRLTVT.

This chain links TRBV2 with TRBJ2-5; tentatively, D is TRBD2 (5 bases). Per germline, CDR1 SNHLY and CDR2 FYNNEI. With 6 bases removed from V and 3 bases from J, the gap between germline ends came to 14 bases. The CDR3 is made up of 14 amino acids. CDR3 residues: CASRRTFIKETQYF. As DNA, the CDR3 is TGTGCCAGCAGGAGGACTTTTATAAAAGAGACCCAGTACTTC.

The CDR3 DNA reads TGCGCCAGCAGCTTGGAGGGACAGGACACAGATACGCAGTATTTT. Translation gives CASSLEGQDTDTQYF. The V call is TRBV5-1, the J call TRBJ2-3; 8 bases are shared with TRBD1. Germline CDR1 reads SGHRS; CDR2 reads YFSETQ. J lost 2 bases, V lost 0 bases, and 2 bases had no gene match. This CDR3 has 15 residues.

This clone showed up just a few times. CDR3 protein: CASSLDGRRGPQHF. The CDR3 DNA follows: TGTGCCAGCAGTTTAGACGGCAGGAGGGGCCCCCAGCATTTT. This rearrangement joins TRBV28 to TRBJ1-5; TRBD1 is a possible D gene (5 bases). The CDR3 covers 14 residues. Trimming cost V 2 bases and J 10 bases, with 15 bases left between them. Germline V CDR1 and CDR2: MDHEN, SYDVKM.

In its sample, this clone was seen a few times. The rearrangement joins TRBV27 to TRBJ1-3; D remains ambiguous. The CDR3 covers 13 residues. Per the germline V gene, CDR1 is MNHEY and CDR2 is SMNVEV (reference sequence). Trimming pared 4 bases from V and 2 bases from J, leaving 6 bases between. The CDR3 sequence: CASSSSAGNTIYF. CDR3 DNA sequence: TGTGCCAGCAGTTCTTCTGCTGGAAACACCATATATTTT.

The genes are TRBV2 and TRBJ1-5; 7 bases line up with TRBD1. Trimming cost V 6 bases and J 6 bases; bases outside gene matches: 8. CDR3 length equals 14 residues. Germline assignment: CDR1 SNHLY and CDR2 FYNNEI. The CDR3 nucleotides are TGTGCCAGCAGGATTAGGCAGGGGGTTCAGCCCCAGCATTTT. As protein: CASRIRQGVQPQHF.

The genes are TRBV7-8 and TRBJ1-1; 8 bases line up with TRBD1. The J segment lost 1 base and the V segment lost 4 bases, leaving 14 bases of the junction unmatched. Germline CDR1 reads SGHVS; CDR2 reads FQNEAQ. CDR3 length equals 18 residues. CDR3 DNA: TGTGCCAGCAGCTCAACCCTTACAGGGGGATGGAGGAACACTGAAGCTTTCTTT. Translation gives CASSSTLTGGWRNTEAFF.